This T cell receptor beta chain was sequenced during a study of T-cell memory formation after mild COVID-19. The CDR3 loop spans 15 amino acids. V was clipped by 1 base and J by 6 bases, with 15 bases between them. Germline CDR1 reads DFQATT; CDR2 reads SNEGSKA (reference sequence). TCRdb re-analysed the 5' RACE reads in MiXCR, keeping a single row per CDR3 protein. The sample shows some 450,000 distinct CDR3 sequences, approximately 19% of them seen only once. Study-level points and caveats: Researchers report contracting CD4+ clones mostly in CM and EM, with CD8+ clones in EMRA.

This clonotype has at least ten counts. Its antigen is still unknown. The sequence came from a man in his late teens or twenties who had mild COVID-19 (a few samples of this study predate the infection). Cell type and time point are not known. The chain joins TRBV20-1 to TRBJ1-4; D unresolved. Sequenced material: PBMCs or a T cell subset sorted from them (not recorded which). The CDR3 region has the DNA TGCAGTGCTAGAGCCTCCGGGCCCCTTGATGAAAAACTGTTTTTT. Translation: CSARASGPLDEKLFF.